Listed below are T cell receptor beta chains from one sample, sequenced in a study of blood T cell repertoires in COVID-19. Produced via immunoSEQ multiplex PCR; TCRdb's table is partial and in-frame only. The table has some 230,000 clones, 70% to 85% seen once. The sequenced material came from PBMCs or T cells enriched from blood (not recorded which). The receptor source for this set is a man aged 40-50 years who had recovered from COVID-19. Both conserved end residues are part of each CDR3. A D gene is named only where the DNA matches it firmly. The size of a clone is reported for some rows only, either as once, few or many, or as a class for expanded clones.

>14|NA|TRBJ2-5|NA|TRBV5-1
CASSPGGREETQYF
TGCGCCAGCAGCCCTGGGGGCAGGGAAGAGACCCAGTACTTC
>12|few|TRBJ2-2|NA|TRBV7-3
CASSFYSGELFF
TGTGCCAGCAGCTTTTATTCCGGGGAGCTGTTTTTT
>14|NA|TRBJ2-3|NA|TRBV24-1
CATSDLQVNSRQYF
TGTGCCACCAGTGATTTGCAGGTGAACAGCCGCCAGTATTTT
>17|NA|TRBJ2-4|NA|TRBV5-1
CASSLEILEGLGNIQYF
TGCGCCAGCAGCTTGGAGATTCTGGAGGGCCTCGGAAACATTCAGTACTTC
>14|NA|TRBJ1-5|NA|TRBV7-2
CASSLEGVGQPQHF
TGTGCCAGCAGCTTAGAGGGGGTGGGTCAGCCCCAGCATTTT
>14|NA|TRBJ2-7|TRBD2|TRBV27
CASSRTSGSGKQYF
TGTGCCAGCAGCCGGACTAGCGGGAGCGGAAAGCAGTACTTC
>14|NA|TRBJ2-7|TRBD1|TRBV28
CASSPPGGSYEQYF
TGTGCCAGCAGTCCCCCAGGGGGTTCATACGAGCAGTACTTC
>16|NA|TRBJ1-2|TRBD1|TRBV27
CASSRTPGQGGYGYTF
TGTGCCAGCAGTCGAACTCCGGGACAGGGTGGCTATGGCTACACCTTC
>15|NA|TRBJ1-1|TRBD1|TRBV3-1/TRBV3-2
CASSLSFRGDTEAFF
TGTGCCAGCAGCCTTTCTTTCAGGGGGGACACTGAAGCTTTCTTT
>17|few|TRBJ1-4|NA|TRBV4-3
CASSQTPGTLRNEKLFF
TGCGCCAGCAGCCAAACGCCCGGGACTTTACGGAATGAAAAACTGTTTTTT
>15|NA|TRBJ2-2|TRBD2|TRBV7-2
CASSLGTSGTGELFF
TGTGCCAGCAGCTTAGGCACTAGCGGTACCGGGGAGCTGTTTTTT
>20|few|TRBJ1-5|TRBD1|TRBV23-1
CASSQFHEPAGQGAIQPQHF
TGCGCCAGCAGTCAATTCCACGAACCAGCCGGACAGGGGGCTATTCAGCCCCAGCATTTT
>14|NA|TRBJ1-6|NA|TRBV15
CATSRVADNSPLHF
TGTGCCACCAGCAGAGTCGCGGATAATTCACCCCTCCACTTT
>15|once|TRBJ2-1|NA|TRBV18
CASSPAGYGYNEQFF
TGTGCCAGCTCACCAGCGGGATATGGCTACAATGAGCAGTTCTTC
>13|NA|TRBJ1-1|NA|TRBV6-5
CASSWGGRTEAFF
TGTGCCAGCAGTTGGGGAGGGCGCACTGAAGCTTTCTTT
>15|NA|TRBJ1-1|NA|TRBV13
CASSLVQRGNTEAFF
TGTGCCAGCAGCTTAGTTCAGCGGGGGAACACTGAAGCTTTCTTT
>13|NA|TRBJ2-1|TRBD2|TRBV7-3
CASGLSGSDEQFF
TGTGCCAGCGGACTTAGCGGGAGTGACGAGCAGTTCTTC
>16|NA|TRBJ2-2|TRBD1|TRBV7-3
CASSSPGTGATGELFF
TGTGCCAGCAGCTCCCCCGGGACAGGGGCCACCGGGGAGCTGTTTTTT
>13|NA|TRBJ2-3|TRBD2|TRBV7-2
CASSRDYTDTQYF
TGTGCCAGCAGCAGGGACTACACAGATACGCAGTATTTT
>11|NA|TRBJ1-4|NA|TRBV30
CAWGAGEKLFF
TGTGCCTGGGGGGCGGGAGAAAAACTGTTTTTT
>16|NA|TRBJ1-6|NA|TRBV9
CASSAQGSSYNSPLHF
TGTGCCAGCAGCGCCCAGGGGAGCTCCTATAATTCACCCCTCCACTTT
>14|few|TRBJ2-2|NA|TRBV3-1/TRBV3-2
CASSQDRGFGELFF
TGTGCCAGCAGCCAAGATCGCGGGTTCGGGGAGCTGTTTTTT
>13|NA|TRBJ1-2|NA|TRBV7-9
CASSLTGKRGYTF
TGTGCCAGCAGCCTAACAGGGAAGCGCGGCTACACCTTC
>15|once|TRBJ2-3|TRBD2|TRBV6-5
CASRRAGGRTDTQYF
TGTGCCAGCAGGAGAGCGGGAGGGCGTACAGATACGCAGTATTTT
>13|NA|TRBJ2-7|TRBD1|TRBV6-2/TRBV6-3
CASSYGDRGEQYF
TGTGCCAGCAGTTACGGGGACAGAGGAGAGCAGTACTTC
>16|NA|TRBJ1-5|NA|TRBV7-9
CASSLGVVGSDQPQHF
TGTGCCAGCAGCTTAGGGGTGGTCGGGTCCGATCAGCCCCAGCATTTT
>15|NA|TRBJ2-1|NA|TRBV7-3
CASSVASSSYNEQFF
TGTGCCAGCAGCGTAGCTTCGAGCTCCTACAATGAGCAGTTCTTC
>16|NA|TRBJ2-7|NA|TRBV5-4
CASSPPTGSSFYEQYF
TGTGCCAGCAGCCCCCCTACAGGGAGTTCTTTCTACGAGCAGTACTTC
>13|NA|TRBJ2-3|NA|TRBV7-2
CASSLPGTDTQYF
TGTGCCAGCAGCTTGCCGGGCACAGATACGCAGTATTTT
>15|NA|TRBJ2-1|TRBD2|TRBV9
CASSVVPSGYNEQFF
TGTGCCAGCAGCGTAGTCCCTAGCGGTTACAATGAGCAGTTCTTC
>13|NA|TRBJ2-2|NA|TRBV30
CAHGWVNTGELFF
TGTGCACACGGGTGGGTGAACACCGGGGAGCTGTTTTTT
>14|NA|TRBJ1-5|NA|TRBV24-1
CATSDRRQAQPQHF
TGTGCCACCAGTGATCGTCGACAAGCTCAGCCCCAGCATTTT
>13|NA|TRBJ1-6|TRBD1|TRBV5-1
CASMLGQHSPLHF
TGCGCCAGCATGTTGGGACAGCATTCACCCCTCCACTTT
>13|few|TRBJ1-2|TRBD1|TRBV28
CATRDSANYGYTF
TGTGCCACCCGGGACAGTGCTAACTATGGCTACACCTTC
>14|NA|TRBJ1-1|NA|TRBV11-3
CANADHGGATEAFF
TGTGCCAACGCCGACCACGGGGGTGCCACTGAAGCTTTCTTT
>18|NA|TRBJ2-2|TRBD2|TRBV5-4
CASSLGPSGGVNTGELFF
TGTGCCAGCAGCTTGGGTCCTAGCGGGGGGGTGAACACCGGGGAGCTGTTTTTT
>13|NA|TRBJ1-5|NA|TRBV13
CASSGRGAQPQHF
TGTGCCAGCAGCGGCCGGGGGGCTCAGCCCCAGCATTTT
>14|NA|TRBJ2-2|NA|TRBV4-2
CASRHTVDTGELFF
TGTGCCAGCAGGCATACAGTGGACACCGGGGAGCTGTTTTTT
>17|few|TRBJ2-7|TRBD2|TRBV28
CASSPGTSGRSSYEQYF
TGTGCCAGCAGTCCCGGGACTAGCGGGAGAAGCTCCTACGAGCAGTACTTC
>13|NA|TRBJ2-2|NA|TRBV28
CASKGGGTGELFF
TGTGCCAGCAAAGGGGGGGGAACCGGGGAGCTGTTTTTT